This T cell receptor beta chain comes out of a study of T cell clonotyping in hematopoietic cell transplantation. Overall study findings and caveats: Few recipient clonotypes overlapped donors; over 95% were de novo at given depth. Without cell sorting, CD4 versus CD8 contributions remain unresolved. After transplant, recipient diversity fell while pathologically expanded clonotypes grew through day 180.

Germline V lookup: CDR1 GTSNPN, CDR2 SVGIG (reference sequence). V was pared by 6 bases and J by 4 bases, with 14 bases of the junction left unmatched. This CDR3 has 17 residues. About this clone itself: The target antigen is unknown.

TCRdb keeps only in-frame clones here, not all; method: immunoSEQ multiplex PCR. Here the sample spans several thousand clones, about 94% being singletons. Sequenced here: peripheral blood mononuclear cells, sampled 30 days after allogeneic stem cell transplant. This chain joins TRBV30 and TRBJ2-1; 11 positions match TRBD2. The sequence was collected from a male patient between 60 and 69 years old who had an allogeneic stem cell transplant from an unrelated donor, so T cells may come from the graft donor. Some clones in this sample may be carry-over from other donors' samples. The CDR3 region is CACKGTSGLLVYNEQFF. CDR3 coding DNA: TGTGCCTGCAAAGGGACTAGCGGCCTCCTTGTTTACAATGAGCAGTTCTTC.